This T cell receptor beta chain was captured by sequencing in a study of T cell changes during pregnancy in multiple sclerosis. The data were produced by immunoSEQ multiplex PCR, yet TCRdb's version contains in-frame clones alone and is incomplete. The repertoire holds about 80,000 clones, with 92% as singletons. V gave up 5 bases and J gave up 5 bases, with 10 bases separating them. Germline lookup yields CDR1 LNHDA and CDR2 SQIVND (reference sequence). The CDR3 covers 14 residues. V and J are TRBV19 and TRBJ1-6; D gene ambiguous. The clonotype originates from a female donor with multiple sclerosis, enrolled in a pregnancy study. Sequenced material: peripheral blood, taken before pregnancy. CDR3 sequence (DNA): TGTGCCAGTAGTGAGGGAGAGGATAATTCACCCCTCCACTTT. It codes for CASSEGEDNSPLHF.